This TCR beta chain stems from a study of cytomegalovirus exposure and HLA in healthy donors. The study's findings and limits: In a later analysis, most CMV-associated TCR beta chains appeared HLA-restricted. Accurate predictions that matched the HLA-A and HLA-B alleles of most subjects were reportedly made from TCR beta sequences. Among TCR sequences, most were rare, though some public TCRs appeared in many donors. The study designated fewer than 200 TCR beta chains cytomegalovirus-associated.

A note on this clone: Its antigen remains unidentified.

PCR primers comprised 60 Vbeta and 13 Jbeta primers. The table came from immunoSEQ multiplex PCR; TCRdb's copy has only in-frame clones and leaves some out. The sample includes about 160,000 clones, 60% to 85% of them seen just once. Germline CDR1 MNHEY, CDR2 SVGAGI. This CDR3 is 15 amino acids long. With 0 bases removed from V and 0 bases from J, the gap between germline ends came to 8 bases. Sequenced sample: PBMCs. The chain employs TRBV6-5 and TRBJ1-2; D ambiguous. The clonotype was recovered from a woman between 50 and 59 years old in good health and CMV-seropositive. CDR3 sequence reads: CASSYSAQANYGYTF. CDR3 nucleotides: TGTGCCAGCAGTTACTCGGCCCAGGCTAACTATGGCTACACCTTC.